This entry lists 10 T cell receptor beta chains sequenced from one sample in a study of blood T cell repertoires in COVID-19. Sequencing was performed with immunoSEQ multiplex PCR; in TCRdb, only in-frame clones are kept and a portion is missing. The sample yields about 300,000 clones, roughly 88% seen once. The material sequenced was peripheral blood. These receptors came from a woman in her 30s with COVID-19, enrolled during active disease.

The chain uses TRBV6-5 and TRBJ1-2; possibly TRBD1 for D (5 bases). Between the trimmed V and J ends, which lost 11 bases and 5 bases, there was a span of 18 bases. CDR3 length: 13 residues. Germline CDR1 is MNHEY and CDR2 is SVGAGI. This chain's CDR3 is CASDQSGTYGYTF. CDR3 nucleotides: TGTGCCTCGGACCAGTCAGGGACTTATGGCTACACCTTC.

The chain uses TRBV3-1 (or the pseudogene TRBV3-2) and TRBJ1-3; 7 nucleotides line up with TRBD1. The CDR3 covers 16 residues. Germline CDR1 and CDR2: LGHDT and YNNKEL (reference sequence). The J segment lost 1 base and the V segment lost 2 bases, leaving 5 bases of the junction unmatched. CDR3 protein: CASSQSDRVSGNTIYF. The CDR3 DNA sequence: TGTGCCAGCAGCCAATCCGACAGGGTTTCTGGAAACACCATATATTTT.

The chain links TRBV20-1 to TRBJ1-2; TRBD1 matches 8 bases. Germline loops: CDR1 DFQATT, CDR2 SNEGSKA (reference sequence). V lost 3 bases to trimming and J lost 8 bases; unmatched junction nucleotides: 8. The CDR3 loop spans 13 amino acids. The CDR3: CSASRQGTRGYTF. The DNA for the CDR3 is TGCAGTGCTAGTAGACAGGGGACTCGGGGCTACACCTTC.

V usage is TRBV19 and J usage is TRBJ2-2, with 9 bases that match TRBD1. CDR1 and CDR2 (germline): LNHDA, SQIVND (reference sequence). Losses at the gene ends were 5 bases for V and 7 bases for J; bases not matched to a gene: 8. The CDR3 length is 15 residues. The chain's CDR3 is CASSWSQGAIGELFF. CDR3 DNA: TGTGCCAGTAGTTGGTCACAGGGGGCTATCGGGGAGCTGTTTTTT.

The chain employs TRBV2 and TRBJ2-5, with D perhaps TRBD2 (6 bases). This CDR3 is built from 13 residues. The V gene's germline CDR1 is SNHLY and CDR2 FYNNEI. V was cut by 2 bases and J by 4 bases, with 8 bases left in between. CDR3 nucleotide sequence: TGTGCCAGCAGTGAATTGCGGGGAGAGACCCAGTACTTC. This encodes CASSELRGETQYF.

The V and J genes are TRBV7-6 and TRBJ1-1; D not certain. The CDR3 spans 14 residues. Germline CDR1 is SGHVS and CDR2 is FNYEAQ. Deletions cut 1 base from V and 1 base from J, with 7 bases between. For the CDR3, the DNA is TGTGCCAGCAGCTTAGGTAACGGGAACACTGAAGCTTTCTTT. Translated: CASSLGNGNTEAFF.

V is TRBV4-1 and J is TRBJ1-2; 8 bases align to TRBD1. V lost 0 bases, J lost 5 bases, and 8 bases stayed unmatched. Germline V lookup: CDR1 MGHRA, CDR2 YSYEKL. The CDR3 sequence is 16 residues long. The CDR3 nucleotides read TGCGCCAGCAGCCAAGATCTCCAGGGGGCGAAATATGGCTACACCTTC. It is translated as CASSQDLQGAKYGYTF.

This sequence joins TRBV19 and TRBJ1-5; no clear D. With 8 bases removed from V and 0 bases from J, the gap between germline ends came to 14 bases. The CDR3 is made up of 15 amino acids. The germline V gene has CDR1 LNHDA and CDR2 SQIVND (reference sequence). CDR3 coding DNA: TGTGCCAGTTCTCAAAACGACATTAGCAATCAGCCCCAGCATTTT. Protein product: CASSQNDISNQPQHF.

This sequence joins TRBV7-9 and TRBJ1-4; D remains ambiguous. The germline V and J ends were trimmed by 1 base and 7 bases, with 7 bases remaining between them. The CDR3 runs 13 residues. CDR1 is SEHNR and CDR2 is FQNEAQ in the germline V gene (reference sequence). The CDR3 sequence is CASSLVAGEKLFF. CDR3 sequence (DNA): TGTGCCAGCAGCTTAGTCGCAGGTGAAAAACTGTTTTTT.

V usage is TRBV12-3 or TRBV12-4 and J usage is TRBJ1-1, with D possibly being TRBD1 (5 bases). Trimming shortened V by 6 bases and J by 4 bases, and 12 bases separated the two germline ends. There are 13 residues in the CDR3. The DNA for the CDR3 is TGTGCCAGCAGGCGGCAGGGAGGCACTGAAGCTTTCTTT. Translation: CASRRQGGTEAFF.